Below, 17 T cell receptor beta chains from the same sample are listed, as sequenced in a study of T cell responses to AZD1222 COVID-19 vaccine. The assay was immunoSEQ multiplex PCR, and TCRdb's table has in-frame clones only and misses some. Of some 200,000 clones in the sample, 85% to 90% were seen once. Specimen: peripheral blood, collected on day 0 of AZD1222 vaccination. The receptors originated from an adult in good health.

Here the CDR3 reads CAISEGGGGNYGYTF. The CDR3 bases are TGTGCCATCAGTGAGGGCGGCGGCGGCAACTATGGCTACACCTTC. The V and J genes are TRBV10-3 and TRBJ1-2; D not certain. Deletions cut 2 bases from V and 2 bases from J, with 12 bases between. Germline values: CDR1 ENHRY, CDR2 SYGVKD. The CDR3 runs to 15 residues.

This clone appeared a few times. The CDR3 protein is CASSLDRDRNSPLHF. In DNA, the CDR3 is TGTGCCAGCAGCTTGGACCGGGACAGAAATTCACCCCTCCACTTT. This chain uses TRBV5-4 with TRBJ1-6, with 7 bases aligning to TRBD1. The V and J ends lost 0 bases and 7 bases, in that order; junction bases with no gene match: 4. The CDR3 spans 15 residues. CDR1 SGHNT and CDR2 YYREEE come from the germline V gene (reference sequence).

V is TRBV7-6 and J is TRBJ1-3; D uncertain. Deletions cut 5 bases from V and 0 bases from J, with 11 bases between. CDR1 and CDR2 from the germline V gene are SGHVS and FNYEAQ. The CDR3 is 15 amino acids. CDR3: CASSQETGSGNTIYF. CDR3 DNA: TGTGCCAGCAGCCAGGAGACGGGCTCTGGAAACACCATATATTTT.

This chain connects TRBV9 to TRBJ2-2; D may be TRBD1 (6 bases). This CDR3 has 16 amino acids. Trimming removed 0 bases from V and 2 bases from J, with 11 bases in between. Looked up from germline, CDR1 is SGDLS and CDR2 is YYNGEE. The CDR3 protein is CASSVDLQGNTGELFF. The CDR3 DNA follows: TGTGCCAGCAGCGTAGATCTACAGGGAAACACCGGGGAGCTGTTTTTT. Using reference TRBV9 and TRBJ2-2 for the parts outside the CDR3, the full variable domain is DSGVTQTPKHLITATGQRVTLRCSPRSGDLSVYWYQQSLDQGLQFLIQYYNGEERAKGNILERFSAQQFPDLHSELNLSSLELGDSALYFCASSVDLQGNTGELFFGEGSRLTVL.

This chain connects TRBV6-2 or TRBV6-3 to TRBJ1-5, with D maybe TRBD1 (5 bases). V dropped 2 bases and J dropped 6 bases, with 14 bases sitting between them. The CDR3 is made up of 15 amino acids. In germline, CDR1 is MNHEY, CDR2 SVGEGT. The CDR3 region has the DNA TGTGCCAGCAGTTACGCTGTGTGGGGGATTCAGCCCCAGCATTTT. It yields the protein CASSYAVWGIQPQHF.

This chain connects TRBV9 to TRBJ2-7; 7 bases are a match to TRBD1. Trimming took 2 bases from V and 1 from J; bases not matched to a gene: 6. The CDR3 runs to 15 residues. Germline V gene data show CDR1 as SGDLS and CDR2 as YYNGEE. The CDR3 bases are TGTGCCAGCAGCGTGAGGGGGACAGAGTCCTACGAGCAGTACTTC. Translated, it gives CASSVRGTESYEQYF.

This CDR3 reads CASSLMEGNQPQHF. In nucleotides, the CDR3 is TGTGCCAGCAGCTTAATGGAGGGGAATCAGCCCCAGCATTTT. The chain recombines TRBV7-2 with TRBJ1-5; D might be TRBD1 (5 bases). V dropped 2 bases and J dropped 4 bases, with 9 bases sitting between them. Looked up from germline, CDR1 is SGHTA and CDR2 is FQGNSA. The CDR3 loop spans 14 amino acids.

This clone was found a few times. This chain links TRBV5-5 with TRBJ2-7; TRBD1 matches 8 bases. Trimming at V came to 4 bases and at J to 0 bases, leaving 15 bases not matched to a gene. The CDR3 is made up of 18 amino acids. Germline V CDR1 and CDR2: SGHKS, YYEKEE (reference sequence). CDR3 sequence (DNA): TGTGCCAGCAGCCGAGCAGGGGGCGACAATACGTACTCCTACGAGCAGTACTTC. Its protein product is CASSRAGGDNTYSYEQYF.

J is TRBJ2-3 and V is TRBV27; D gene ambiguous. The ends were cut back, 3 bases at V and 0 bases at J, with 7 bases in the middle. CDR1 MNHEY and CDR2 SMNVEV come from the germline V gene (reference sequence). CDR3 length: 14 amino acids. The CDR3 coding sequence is TGTGCCAGCAGTTTCCTCGCTAGCACAGATACGCAGTATTTT. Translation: CASSFLASTDTQYF.

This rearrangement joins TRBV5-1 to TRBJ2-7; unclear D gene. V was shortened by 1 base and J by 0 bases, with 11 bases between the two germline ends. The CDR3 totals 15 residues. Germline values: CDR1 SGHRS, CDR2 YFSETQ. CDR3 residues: CASSLLGTGSYEQYF. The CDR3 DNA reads TGCGCCAGCAGCTTGCTAGGTACGGGCTCCTACGAGCAGTACTTC.

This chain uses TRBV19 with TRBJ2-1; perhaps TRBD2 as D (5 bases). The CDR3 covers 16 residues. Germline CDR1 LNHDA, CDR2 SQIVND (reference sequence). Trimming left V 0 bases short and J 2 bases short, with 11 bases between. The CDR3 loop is CASSIDRAEAYNEQFF. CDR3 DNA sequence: TGTGCCAGTAGTATAGATCGAGCGGAGGCCTACAATGAGCAGTTCTTC.

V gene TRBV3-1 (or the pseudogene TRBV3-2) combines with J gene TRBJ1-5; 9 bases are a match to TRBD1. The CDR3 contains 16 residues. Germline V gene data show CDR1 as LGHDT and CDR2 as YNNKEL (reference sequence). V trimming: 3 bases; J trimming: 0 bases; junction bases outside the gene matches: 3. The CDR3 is CASSHGTGHSNQPQHF. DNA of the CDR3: TGTGCCAGCAGCCACGGGACAGGGCATAGCAATCAGCCCCAGCATTTT.

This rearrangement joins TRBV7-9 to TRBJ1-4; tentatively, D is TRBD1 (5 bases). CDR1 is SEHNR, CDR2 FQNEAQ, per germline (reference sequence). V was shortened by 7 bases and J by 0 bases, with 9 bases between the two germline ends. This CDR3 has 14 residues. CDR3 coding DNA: TGTGCCAGCATCCGGGGGACAACTAATGAAAAACTGTTTTTT. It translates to CASIRGTTNEKLFF.

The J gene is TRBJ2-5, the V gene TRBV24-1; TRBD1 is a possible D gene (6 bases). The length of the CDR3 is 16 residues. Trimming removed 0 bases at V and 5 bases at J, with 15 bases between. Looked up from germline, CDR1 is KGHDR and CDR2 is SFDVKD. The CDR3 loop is CATSDLRNTGTETQYF. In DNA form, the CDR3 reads TGTGCCACCAGTGATTTGCGTAACACAGGGACGGAGACCCAGTACTTC.

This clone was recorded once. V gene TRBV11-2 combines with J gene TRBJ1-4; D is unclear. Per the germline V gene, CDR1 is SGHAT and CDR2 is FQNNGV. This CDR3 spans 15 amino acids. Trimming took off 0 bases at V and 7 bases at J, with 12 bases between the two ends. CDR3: CASSLDLREIEKLFF. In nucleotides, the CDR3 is TGTGCCAGCAGCTTAGATCTAAGGGAAATTGAAAAACTGTTTTTT.

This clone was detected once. The CDR3 coding sequence is TGTGCCAGCAGACAGTCCAATCAGCCCCAGCATTTT. Translating it yields CASRQSNQPQHF. The chain couples TRBV6-5 to TRBJ1-5; D unresolved. Germline V gene data show CDR1 as MNHEY and CDR2 as SVGAGI. V lost 6 bases to trimming and J lost 3 bases, with 6 bases between them. The CDR3 covers 12 residues.

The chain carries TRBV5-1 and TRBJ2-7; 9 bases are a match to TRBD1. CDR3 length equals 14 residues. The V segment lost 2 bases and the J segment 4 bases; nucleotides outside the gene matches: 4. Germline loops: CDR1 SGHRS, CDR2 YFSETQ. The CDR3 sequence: CASSFGTGIYEQYF. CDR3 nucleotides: TGCGCCAGCAGCTTTGGGACAGGGATTTACGAGCAGTACTTC.